These 27 T cell receptor beta chains originate from one sample sequenced in a study of shared clonotypes between healthy human individuals. It was CD45RO-negative cells, positively selected for CCR7, that made up naive CD8 cells, with terminally differentiated effector memory CD45RA+ cells excluded. Method: immunoSEQ multiplex PCR; TCRdb's copy keeps in-frame clones and lacks some. The sample shows about 550,000 clones, around 95% of them seen only once. The sequenced sample was naive CD8+ T cells sorted from blood. All receptors derive from a woman aged 25 to 39 in good health.

CDR3 protein: CAIPGPSYEQYF. CDR3 DNA sequence: TGTGCCATCCCGGGACCGAGCTACGAGCAGTACTTC. The rearrangement joins TRBV5-4 to TRBJ2-7; D could derive from TRBD1 or TRBD2 (5 bases each). Germline values: CDR1 SGHNT, CDR2 YYREEE (reference sequence). The CDR3 has 12 residues. With 9 bases removed from V and 3 bases from J, the gap between germline ends came to 13 bases.

This chain joins TRBV7-2 and TRBJ2-1; TRBD2 agrees at 9 bases. After removal of 8 bases from V and 5 bases from J, the junction contained 10 bases not matched to a gene. CDR3 length: 15 residues. Per the germline V gene, CDR1 is SGHTA and CDR2 is FQGNSA. In nucleotides, the CDR3 is TGTGCCAGCCTCCTACTAGCGGGTGGCAACAATGAGCAGTTCTTC. Residues: CASLLLAGGNNEQFF. Looking up the rest from reference TRBV7-2 and TRBJ2-1 gives the full variable domain: GAGVSQSPSNKVTEKGKDVELRCDPISGHTALYWYRQSLGQGLEFLIYFQGNSAPDKSGLPSDRFSAERTGGSVSTLTIQRTQQEDSAVYLCASLLLAGGNNEQFFGPGTRLTVL.

The chain is built from TRBV2 and TRBJ2-3, with a tentative D call TRBD2 (6 bases). Trimming removed 1 base from V and 14 bases from J, with 16 bases in between. The CDR3 covers 13 residues. Germline V gives CDR1 SNHLY, CDR2 FYNNEI. CDR3 nucleotide sequence: TGTGCCAGCAGTGAAGGGTGGGGACTCCCTCGGTATTTT. It yields the protein CASSEGWGLPRYF.

The chain combines TRBV28 with TRBJ2-1, with D possibly matching TRBD2 (6 bases). The CDR3 loop spans 19 amino acids. The V gene's germline CDR1 is MDHEN and CDR2 SYDVKM. Trimming removed 6 bases at V and 3 bases at J, with 27 bases between. The CDR3, as DNA: TGTGCCAGCAGCTCCATAAGGGCGGAGGAGGGGAGACTCTACAATGAGCAGTTCTTC. This gives the protein CASSSIRAEEGRLYNEQFF.

This chain connects TRBV14 to TRBJ2-3; D call uncertain. Trimming took off 2 bases at V and 0 bases at J, with 9 bases between the two ends. There are 15 residues in the CDR3. Germline CDR1 and CDR2: SGHDN and FVKESK. CDR3 nucleotide sequence: TGTGCCAGCAGCCAATATCCGGACAGCACAGATACGCAGTATTTT. Translated, it gives CASSQYPDSTDTQYF.

V and J are TRBV13 and TRBJ2-7; D might be TRBD2 (6 bases). Trimming left V 5 bases short and J 7 bases short, with 12 bases between. The germline V gene encodes CDR1 PRHDT and CDR2 FYEKMQ (reference sequence). The CDR3 totals 12 residues. CDR3 in DNA: TGTGCCAGCAGCCTGCCGGGACTTGAGCAGTACTTC. It specifies CASSLPGLEQYF. Together with reference TRBV13 and TRBJ2-7, the CDR3 gives the full variable domain: AAGVIQSPRHLIKEKRETATLKCYPIPRHDTVYWYQQGPGQDPQFLISFYEKMQSDKGSIPDRFSAQQFSDYHSELNMSSLELGDSALYFCASSLPGLEQYFGPGTRLTVT.

The chain combines TRBV9 with TRBJ2-1; 10 bases match TRBD2. The CDR3 has 15 residues. J lost 6 bases, V lost 2 bases, and 5 bases had no gene match. Germline CDR1 reads SGDLS; CDR2 reads YYNGEE. The CDR3 region is CASSVTLAGTNEQFF. In nucleotides, the CDR3 is TGTGCCAGCAGCGTGACACTAGCGGGAACCAATGAGCAGTTCTTC.

To note about this clone: Different DNA sequences within this sample yield the same CDR3. The gene calls are TRBV27 and TRBJ2-1; tentatively, D is TRBD2 (6 bases). With 0 bases removed from V and 7 bases from J, the gap between germline ends came to 7 bases. Germline-derived CDR1 and CDR2 are MNHEY and SMNVEV (reference sequence). The CDR3 has 13 amino acids. For the CDR3, the DNA is TGTGCCAGCAGTTTATCTCGGGGGAATGAGCAGTTCTTC. Amino acid sequence: CASSLSRGNEQFF.

The chain uses TRBV4-1 and TRBJ2-1; D is uncertain. The CDR3 has 12 amino acids. V lost 3 bases and J lost 7, with 7 bases in between. Per the germline V gene, CDR1 is MGHRA and CDR2 is YSYEKL. CDR3 in amino acids: CASSHSRNEQFF. CDR3 DNA sequence: TGCGCCAGCAGCCACAGTCGGAATGAGCAGTTCTTC.

This chain connects TRBV2 to TRBJ2-2, with D hard to call. V was clipped by 6 bases and J by 0 bases, with 14 bases between them. This CDR3 has 16 residues. Germline V gene sequence: CDR1 SNHLY, CDR2 FYNNEI. CDR3 DNA sequence: TGTGCCAGCAGAGACGACGCCGTCGCGAACACCGGGGAGCTGTTTTTT. Protein sequence: CASRDDAVANTGELFF.

The J gene is TRBJ2-1, the V gene TRBV28; the D gene is possibly TRBD1 (5 bases). Trimming removed 5 bases from V and 7 bases from J, with 18 bases in between. The CDR3 extends over 15 amino acids. The V gene's germline CDR1 is MDHEN and CDR2 SYDVKM. DNA of the CDR3: TGTGCCAGCAGTCTCGCCTGGGGCGGTGAGAATGAGCAGTTCTTC. Its translation: CASSLAWGGENEQFF.

This clone was recorded only once. Written as DNA, the CDR3 is TGTGCCAGCAGTGGATTGGGGGGAATCTACAATGAGCAGTTCTTC. Its translation: CASSGLGGIYNEQFF. The chain uses TRBV28 and TRBJ2-1, with a tentative D call TRBD2 (6 bases). The germline V gene encodes CDR1 MDHEN and CDR2 SYDVKM. The CDR3 extends over 15 amino acids. With 5 bases removed from V and 3 bases from J, the gap between germline ends came to 14 bases.

The V and J genes are TRBV7-6 and TRBJ2-2, with TRBD1 matching over 11 bases. Germline V gives CDR1 SGHVS, CDR2 FNYEAQ. This CDR3 has 18 residues. The trim removed 5 bases at V and 5 bases at J, leaving 13 bases unmatched. The CDR3 protein is CASSLHQGQGVRTGELFF. The DNA of the CDR3 is TGTGCCAGCAGCCTACACCAGGGACAGGGGGTGAGAACCGGGGAGCTGTTTTTT.

The chain combines TRBV19 with TRBJ2-7, with D maybe TRBD1 (5 bases). CDR1 is LNHDA and CDR2 is SQIVND in the germline V gene (reference sequence). This CDR3 has 15 residues. The V end was cut by 0 bases, the J end by 3 bases, with 12 bases between. The CDR3 nucleotides read TGTGCCAGTAGTATAGATCCTTGGGGCAACTACGAGCAGTACTTC. This translates into CASSIDPWGNYEQYF. The variable domain in full, completed from reference TRBV19 and TRBJ2-7, reads DGGITQSPKYLFRKEGQNVTLSCEQNLNHDAMYWYRQDPGQGLRLIYYSQIVNDFQKGDIAEGYSVSREKKESFPLTVTSAQKNPTAFYLCASSIDPWGNYEQYFGPGTRLTVT.

This chain uses TRBV5-1 with TRBJ1-1; D call uncertain. This CDR3 contains 14 residues. Germline V lookup: CDR1 SGHRS, CDR2 YFSETQ. V lost 0 bases, J lost 4 bases, and 10 bases lay in between. The CDR3 region is CASSLAGGVTEAFF. DNA of the CDR3: TGCGCCAGCAGCTTGGCAGGAGGCGTCACTGAAGCTTTCTTT.

The chain has TRBV30 and TRBJ2-2; D is perhaps TRBD1 (5 bases). The germline V gene has CDR1 GTSNPN and CDR2 SVGIG (reference sequence). The CDR3 spans 14 residues. Trimming took off 1 base at V and 4 bases at J, with 10 bases between the two ends. The CDR3 loop is CAWSAGIFTGELFF. CDR3 nucleotides: TGTGCCTGGAGTGCAGGGATTTTCACCGGGGAGCTGTTTTTT.

The rearrangement uses TRBV20-1 and TRBJ2-1; no definite D call. The CDR3 covers 11 residues. Trimming shortened V by 6 bases and J by 9 bases, and 12 bases separated the two germline ends. From germline, CDR1 is DFQATT and CDR2 SNEGSKA (reference sequence). CDR3 region: CSADWTTEQFF. The CDR3 bases are TGCAGTGCAGATTGGACGACTGAGCAGTTCTTC.

This clone has only one observation. The V gene is TRBV7-9, the J gene TRBJ2-7; 7 bases agree with TRBD1. CDR1 and CDR2 (germline): SEHNR, FQNEAQ (reference sequence). The CDR3 is 14 residues long. The V and J ends lost 4 bases and 5 bases, in that order; junction bases with no gene match: 8. CDR3 sequence reads: CASSSLYDRDEQYF. CDR3 nucleotide sequence: TGTGCCAGCAGCTCTCTATACGACAGGGACGAGCAGTACTTC.

This clone showed up just once. CDR3 sequence (DNA): TGTGCCAGCAGTGAAACTCCGGGATGGGGAGGTGAGCAGTTCTTC. Encoded protein: CASSETPGWGGEQFF. The chain carries TRBV2 and TRBJ2-1, with D perhaps TRBD2 (6 bases). This CDR3 region has 15 residues. With 2 bases removed from V and 9 bases from J, the gap between germline ends came to 17 bases. Germline V gives CDR1 SNHLY, CDR2 FYNNEI.

The chain has TRBV7-2 and TRBJ1-5; D is ambiguous. CDR1 is SGHTA, CDR2 FQGNSA, per germline. Deletions cut 1 base from V and 6 bases from J, with 4 bases between. The CDR3 runs 12 residues. CDR3 residues: CASSLVGQPQHF. The CDR3 DNA reads as TGTGCCAGCAGCTTAGTTGGTCAGCCCCAGCATTTT.

In its sample, this clone was seen once. The chain links TRBV28 to TRBJ2-7; D not resolved. Germline lookup yields CDR1 MDHEN and CDR2 SYDVKM. This CDR3 spans 15 amino acids. The germline V and J ends were trimmed by 1 base and 0 bases, with 10 bases remaining between them. The CDR3 DNA reads as TGTGCCAGCAGTTTATTATCGATAAGCTCCTACGAGCAGTACTTC. Translating gives CASSLLSISSYEQYF.

V is TRBV5-6 and J is TRBJ2-3, with TRBD2 matching over 7 bases. The CDR3 sequence is 17 residues long. The ends lost 0 bases at V and 2 bases at J; junction bases unmatched: 9. Per germline, CDR1 SGHDT and CDR2 YYEEEE. The DNA for the CDR3 is TGTGCCAGCAGCTTGGTGACTAGCCAGCCTCACACAGATACGCAGTATTTT. Protein sequence: CASSLVTSQPHTDTQYF.

This chain connects TRBV5-8 to TRBJ2-7, with 8 bases that match TRBD2. The CDR3 has 15 amino acids. The J segment lost 2 bases and the V segment lost 4 bases, leaving 8 bases of the junction unmatched. Germline V gene data show CDR1 as SGHTS and CDR2 as YDEGEE. The CDR3 nucleotides read TGTGCCAGCAGCACAGTAGCGGGACCGCCCTACGAGCAGTACTTC. It specifies CASSTVAGPPYEQYF. Supplemented by reference TRBV5-8 and TRBJ2-7, the full variable domain reads EAGVTQSPTHLIKTRGQQATLRCSPISGHTSVYWYQQALGLGLQFLLWYDEGEERNRGNFPPRFSGRQFPNYSSELNVNALELEDSALYLCASSTVAGPPYEQYFGPGTRLTVT.

The chain is built from TRBV7-8 and TRBJ2-3, with 14 nucleotides matching TRBD2. The CDR3 extends over 16 amino acids. The germline V gene has CDR1 SGHVS and CDR2 FQNEAQ. Trimming cost V 4 bases and J 3 bases; bases outside gene matches: 3. The CDR3 region is CASSSRLAGGTDTQYF. CDR3 nucleotides: TGTGCCAGCAGCTCACGACTAGCGGGAGGGACAGATACGCAGTATTTT.

CDR3 residues: CASSEEEANTEAFF. The CDR3 bases are TGTGCCAGCAGTGAAGAGGAGGCGAACACTGAAGCTTTCTTT. The rearrangement joins TRBV6-1 to TRBJ1-1, with D hard to call. This CDR3 region has 14 residues. Germline V gene lookup returns CDR1 MNHNS and CDR2 SASEGT. V shed 1 base and J shed 1 base, with 7 bases lying between them.

The J gene is TRBJ2-3, the V gene TRBV19; D is ambiguous. The CDR3 spans 14 residues. Trimming stripped 3 bases from V and 4 bases from J, with 11 bases between. Germline CDR1 is LNHDA and CDR2 is SQIVND (reference sequence). Written as DNA, the CDR3 is TGTGCCAGTAGTATCCGCCCTGTCGCAGATACGCAGTATTTT. It translates to CASSIRPVADTQYF.

The V call is TRBV11-2, the J call TRBJ1-2; D is undetermined. Germline V gene data show CDR1 as SGHAT and CDR2 as FQNNGV. The CDR3 totals 14 residues. Trimming left V 3 bases short and J 8 bases short, with 16 bases between. The CDR3 nucleotides are TGTGCCAGCAGCTTCGGAGTCCGCTGGCAGGGCTACACCTTC. Amino acids: CASSFGVRWQGYTF.